This T cell receptor beta chain appears in the sequencing data of a study of cytotoxic CD8 clonotypes in ibrutinib-treated CLL. Sequencing was performed with immunoSEQ multiplex PCR; in TCRdb, only in-frame clones are kept and a portion is missing. The repertoire holds 300,000 or so clones, with under 70% as singletons. V gave up 8 bases and J gave up 6 bases; unmatched junction bases: 6. The CDR3 is 14 residues long. Germline V gene sequence: CDR1 LNHDA, CDR2 SQIVND (reference sequence). Specimen: PBMCs, collected after 36 months of ibrutinib treatment. The V call is TRBV19, the J call TRBJ2-2, with 10 bases fitting TRBD1. The receptor was isolated from a human donor with chronic lymphocytic leukemia. CDR3 amino acids: CASSTGGIAGELFF. CDR3 in DNA: TGTGCCAGTTCGACAGGGGGCATCGCCGGGGAGCTGTTTTTT.